This T cell receptor (beta chain) originates from a study of blood T cell repertoires in COVID-19. Profiled with immunoSEQ multiplex PCR; TCRdb holds only in-frame clones, not every one. The sample lists fewer than 350,000 clones; about four fifths were seen once. The CDR3 spans 15 residues. What was sequenced was peripheral blood. The chain uses TRBV12-2 and TRBJ1-2. TRBV12-2 is a pseudogene segment. This clonotype was obtained from a woman aged 55-75 years with active or convalescent COVID-19. The CDR3 region is CASRLGEGGDYGYTF. CDR3 coding DNA: TGTGCAAGTCGCTTAGGCGAGGGAGGGGACTATGGCTACACCTTC.